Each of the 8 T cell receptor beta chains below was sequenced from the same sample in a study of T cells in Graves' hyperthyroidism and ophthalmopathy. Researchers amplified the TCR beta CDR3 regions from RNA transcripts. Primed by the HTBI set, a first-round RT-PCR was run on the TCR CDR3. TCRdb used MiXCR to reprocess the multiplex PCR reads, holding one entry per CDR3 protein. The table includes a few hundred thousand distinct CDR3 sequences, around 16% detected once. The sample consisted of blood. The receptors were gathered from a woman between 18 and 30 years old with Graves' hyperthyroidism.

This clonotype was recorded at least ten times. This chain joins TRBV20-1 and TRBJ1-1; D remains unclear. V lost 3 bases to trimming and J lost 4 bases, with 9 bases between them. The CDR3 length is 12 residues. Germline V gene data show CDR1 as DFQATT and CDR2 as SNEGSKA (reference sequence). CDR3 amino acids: CSASLQLTEAFF. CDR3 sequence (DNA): TGCAGTGCTAGTTTACAGCTCACTGAAGCTTTCTTT.

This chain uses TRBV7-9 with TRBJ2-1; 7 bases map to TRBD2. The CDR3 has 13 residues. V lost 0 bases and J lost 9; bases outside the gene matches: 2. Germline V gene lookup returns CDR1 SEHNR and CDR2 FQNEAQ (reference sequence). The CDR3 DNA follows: TGTGCCAGCAGCTTAGCGGGAGGGCGTGAGCAGTTCTTC. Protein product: CASSLAGGREQFF.

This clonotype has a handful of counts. CDR3 nucleotides: TGTGCCAGCAGCTCCGCGGTGGGGCCCTATGGCTACACCTTC. It specifies CASSSAVGPYGYTF. V usage is TRBV11-2 and J usage is TRBJ1-2; D might be TRBD1 (5 bases). The germline CDR1 and CDR2 sequences are SGHAT and FQNNGV. This CDR3 contains 14 residues. Trimming stripped 4 bases from V and 4 bases from J, with 13 bases between.

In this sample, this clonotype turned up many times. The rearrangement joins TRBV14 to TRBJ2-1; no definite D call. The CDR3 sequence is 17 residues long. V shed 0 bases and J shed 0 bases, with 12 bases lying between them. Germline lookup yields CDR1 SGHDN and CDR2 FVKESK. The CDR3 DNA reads TGTGCCAGCAGCCAAGATGTGTGGCCGAGCTCCTACAATGAGCAGTTCTTC. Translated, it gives CASSQDVWPSSYNEQFF.

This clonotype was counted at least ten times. The CDR3 spells CASRRLAEASYEQYF. CDR3 sequence (DNA): TGTGCCAGCAGACGACTAGCGGAAGCCTCCTACGAGCAGTACTTC. V and J are TRBV11-2 and TRBJ2-7, with 9 bases aligning to TRBD2. The junction had 6 bases not matched to a gene; V was cut back by 6 bases and J by 0 bases. The CDR3 is 15 residues long. Per the germline V gene, CDR1 is SGHAT and CDR2 is FQNNGV.

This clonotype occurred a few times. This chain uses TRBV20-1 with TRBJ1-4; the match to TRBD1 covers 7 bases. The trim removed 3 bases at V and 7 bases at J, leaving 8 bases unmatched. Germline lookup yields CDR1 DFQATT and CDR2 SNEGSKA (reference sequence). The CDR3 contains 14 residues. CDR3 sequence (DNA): TGCAGTGCTAGGCCGACAGGGAGGGCTGAAAAACTGTTTTTT. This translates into CSARPTGRAEKLFF.

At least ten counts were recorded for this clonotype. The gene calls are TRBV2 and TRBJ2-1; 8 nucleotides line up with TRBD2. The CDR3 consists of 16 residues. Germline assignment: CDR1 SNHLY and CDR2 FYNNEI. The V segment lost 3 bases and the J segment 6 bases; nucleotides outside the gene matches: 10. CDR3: CASSDGGAVGFNEQFF. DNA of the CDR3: TGTGCCAGCAGTGACGGGGGGGCAGTGGGGTTCAATGAGCAGTTCTTC.

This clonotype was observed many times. The CDR3 here is CASSSARLTQNNEQFF. The CDR3 region has the DNA TGTGCCAGCAGTTCCGCCCGACTAACGCAAAACAATGAGCAGTTCTTC. V is TRBV28 and J is TRBJ2-1; D may be TRBD2 (5 bases). The CDR3 length is 16 residues. V shed 4 bases and J shed 5 bases, with 18 bases lying between them. CDR1 and CDR2 from the germline V gene are MDHEN and SYDVKM.